The entry below gives a single T cell receptor beta chain sequence along with its context. V lost 6 bases, J lost 0 bases, and 9 bases lay in between. Per the germline V gene, CDR1 is MNHNS and CDR2 is SASEGT. The CDR3 length is 14 residues. The data derive from a study of identical twins. TCRdb re-called the 5' RACE reads through MiXCR, storing one row per CDR3 protein. The table lists some 440,000 distinct CDR3 sequences, approximately 24% of them singletons. The data were also submitted as part of a second study, on T cells expressing NK-cell markers.

Sequencing was done on a sample of CD4+ T cells sorted from blood. V is TRBV6-1 and J is TRBJ1-3; tentatively, D is TRBD1 (6 bases). The clonotype originates from a woman between 18 and 29 years old in good health. CDR3 in amino acids: CASRMDSSGNTIYF. The CDR3 DNA follows: TGTGCCAGCAGGATGGACAGCTCTGGAAACACCATATATTTT.